The clone carrying this TCR beta chain was counted many times. Its antigen is undetermined. Germline lookup yields CDR1 SGHDN and CDR2 FVKESK. Losses at the gene ends were 2 bases for V and 4 bases for J; bases not matched to a gene: 5. This CDR3 has 15 residues. As part of library construction, unique molecular identifiers were attached to individual cDNA molecules. One entry per CDR3 protein, called by TCRdb with MiXCR from the 5' RACE reads. The data contain tens of thousands of distinct CDR3 sequences, roughly 5.3% of them singletons. The sample belongs to a study of early T cells in non-severe SARS-CoV-2 infection. The overall study: Sequencing was performed on bulk RNA from unsorted whole blood, leaving chains unpaired. Whole-study results and caveats: Private and CD4 specificities were missed by VDJdb matching, which favored anti-spike CD8 responses.

The TCR was taken from an adult who was a healthcare worker with PCR-confirmed SARS-CoV-2 infection or an uninfected control (not recorded which). Sample: whole blood, taken at baseline. The gene calls are TRBV14 and TRBJ2-3, with 8 bases that match TRBD2. Here the CDR3 DNA reads TGTGCCAGCAGCCAACGCCGGGAGGGAGCAGATACGCAGTATTTT. Translation: CASSQRREGADTQYF. Using reference TRBV14 and TRBJ2-3 for the parts outside the CDR3, the full variable domain is EAGVTQFPSHSVIEKGQTVTLRCDPISGHDNLYWYRRVMGKEIKFLLHFVKESKQDESGMPNNRFLAERTGGTYSTLKVQPAELEDSGVYFCASSQRREGADTQYFGPGTRLTVL.